This entry lists 10 T cell receptor beta chains sequenced from one sample in a study of identical twins. Via MiXCR, TCRdb re-called the 5' RACE reads, giving one row per CDR3 protein. The repertoire holds a few hundred thousand distinct CDR3 sequences, over 11% seen once, with approximately 1% in the top ten. The same specimen was also included in a second study, on yellow fever vaccine responses in identical twins.

Sample: CD4+ T cells sorted from blood. These TCRs come from a young woman in good health.

This clonotype has a handful of counts. The V and J genes are TRBV7-9 and TRBJ1-6; no firm D call. Germline V gene lookup returns CDR1 SEHNR and CDR2 FQNEAQ (reference sequence). This CDR3 has 15 residues. The V end was cut by 4 bases, the J end by 10 bases, with 17 bases between. CDR3 sequence (DNA): TGTGCCAGCAGCTCCGGGCCTAGGGAACCCTCACCCCTCCACTTT. Its protein product is CASSSGPREPSPLHF.

Points on this clonotype: A much more abundant neighbour one base away suggests this may be a read error. The chain employs TRBV5-5 and TRBJ2-1; 7 bases fit TRBD1. Germline-derived CDR1 and CDR2 are SGHKS and YYEKEE (reference sequence). The CDR3 contains 17 residues. The DNA of the CDR3 is TGTGACAGCAGCTTGGGGAGTCCGGGACAGAGAAACAATGAGCAGTTCTTC. This codes for CDSSLGSPGQRNNEQFF. Full variable domain (remainder filled in from reference TRBV5-5 and TRBJ2-1): DAGVTQSPTHLIKTRGQQVTLRCSPISGHKSVSWYQQVLGQGPQFIFQYYEKEERGRGNFPDRFSARQFPNYSSELNVNALLLGDSALYLCDSSLGSPGQRNNEQFFGPGTRLTVL.

J is TRBJ2-7 and V is TRBV4-2, with D perhaps matching TRBD1 (7 bases). This CDR3 has 15 residues. CDR1 and CDR2 (germline): LGHNA, YNFKEQ. V shed 4 bases and J shed 5 bases, with 18 bases lying between them. CDR3 nucleotide sequence: TGTGCCAGCAGCCTAGTGGAGGGGGCTACCCACGAGCAGTACTTC. Its translation is CASSLVEGATHEQYF.

The J gene is TRBJ2-1, the V gene TRBV28; D is undetermined. The CDR3 runs 14 residues. V lost 7 bases, J lost 0 bases, and 10 bases lay in between. Germline loops: CDR1 MDHEN, CDR2 SYDVKM. The CDR3 DNA follows: TGTGCCAGCAACGGCGGCGGCTCCTACAATGAGCAGTTCTTC. This encodes CASNGGGSYNEQFF.

This clonotype has more than one count but fewer than ten. CDR3 loop: CSAADREETQYF. In DNA form, the CDR3 reads TGCAGTGCCGCGGACAGGGAGGAGACCCAGTACTTC. V usage is TRBV20-1 and J usage is TRBJ2-5; the match to TRBD1 covers 8 bases. The CDR3 extends over 12 amino acids. Germline V gene sequence: CDR1 DFQATT, CDR2 SNEGSKA (reference sequence). The ends lost 6 bases at V and 5 bases at J; junction bases unmatched: 5.

The CDR3 DNA reads as TGCAGTGCCCCGAAAGGGGGATCCGCCTACGAGCAGTACTTC. This encodes CSAPKGGSAYEQYF. The V gene is TRBV20-1, the J gene TRBJ2-7; perhaps TRBD1 as D (6 bases). V was pared by 6 bases and J by 2 bases, with 17 bases between. The CDR3 spans 14 residues. The germline V gene has CDR1 DFQATT and CDR2 SNEGSKA (reference sequence).

This clonotype has only a few counts. The chain uses TRBV7-2 and TRBJ2-1; 7 positions agree with TRBD2. The CDR3 is made up of 15 amino acids. In germline, CDR1 is SGHTA, CDR2 FQGNSA. V lost 5 bases to trimming and J lost 4 bases; unmatched junction nucleotides: 8. The DNA of the CDR3 is TGTGCCAGCAGCCGAAAGCGGGGCGCGTACAATGAGCAGTTCTTC. This translates into CASSRKRGAYNEQFF.

This clonotype showed up just a few times. The chain recombines TRBV7-2 with TRBJ1-5; unclear D gene. In germline, CDR1 is SGHTA, CDR2 FQGNSA. This CDR3 spans 13 amino acids. Deletions cut 5 bases from V and 6 bases from J, with 11 bases between. CDR3 region: CASSPNWGQPQHF. CDR3 bases: TGTGCCAGCAGCCCAAACTGGGGTCAGCCCCAGCATTTT. The variable domain in full, completed from reference TRBV7-2 and TRBJ1-5, reads GAGVSQSPSNKVTEKGKDVELRCDPISGHTALYWYRQSLGQGLEFLIYFQGNSAPDKSGLPSDRFSAERTGGSVSTLTIQRTQQEDSAVYLCASSPNWGQPQHFGDGTRLSIL.

This clonotype was counted at least ten times. The CDR3 loop is CASSPQGGNSPLHF. The CDR3 DNA follows: TGTGCCAGCAGCCCACAGGGGGGTAATTCACCCCTCCACTTT. The rearrangement joins TRBV7-6 to TRBJ1-6; 8 nucleotides match TRBD1. Germline loops: CDR1 SGHVS, CDR2 FNYEAQ. J was trimmed by 6 bases and V by 5 bases; bases with no gene match: 3. This CDR3 has 14 amino acids. The full variable domain, completed using reference TRBV7-6 and TRBJ1-6, is GAGVSQSPRYKVTKRGQDVALRCDPISGHVSLYWYRQALGQGPEFLTYFNYEAQQDKSGLPNDRFSAERPEGSISTLTIQRTEQRDSAMYRCASSPQGGNSPLHFGNGTRLTVT.

The chain joins TRBV27 to TRBJ2-7; D possibly corresponds to TRBD2 (7 bases). Trimming stripped 2 bases from V and 6 bases from J, with 11 bases between. CDR1 is MNHEY, CDR2 SMNVEV, per germline (reference sequence). The CDR3 length is 13 residues. CDR3 region: CASSLRGGAEQYF. The CDR3 DNA is TGTGCCAGCAGTTTAAGGGGGGGAGCCGAGCAGTACTTC.